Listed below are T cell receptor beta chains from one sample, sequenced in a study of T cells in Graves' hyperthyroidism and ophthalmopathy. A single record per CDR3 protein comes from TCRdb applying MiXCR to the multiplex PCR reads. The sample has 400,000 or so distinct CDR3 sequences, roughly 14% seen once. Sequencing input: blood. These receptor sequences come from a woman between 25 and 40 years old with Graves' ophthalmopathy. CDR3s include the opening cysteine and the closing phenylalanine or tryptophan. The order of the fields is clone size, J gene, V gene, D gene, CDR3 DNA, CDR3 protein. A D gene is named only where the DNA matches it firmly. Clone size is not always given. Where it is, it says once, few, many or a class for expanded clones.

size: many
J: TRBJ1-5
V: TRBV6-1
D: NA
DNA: TGTGCCAGCAGTACCGCAGGGAACCAGCCCCAGCATTTT
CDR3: CASSTAGNQPQHF

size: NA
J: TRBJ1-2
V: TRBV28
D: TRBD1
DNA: TGTGCCAGCAGTCACAGGGGGCGCGAGGTCTATGGCTACACCTTC
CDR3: CASSHRGREVYGYTF

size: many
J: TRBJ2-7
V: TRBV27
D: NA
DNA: TGTGCCAGCAGCGCGGGGCTCTACGAGCAGTACTTC
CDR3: CASSAGLYEQYF

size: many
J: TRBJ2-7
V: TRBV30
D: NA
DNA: TGTGCCTGGAGTCAACAATCCGGGGGAATGTACGAGCAGTACTTC
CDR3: CAWSQQSGGMYEQYF

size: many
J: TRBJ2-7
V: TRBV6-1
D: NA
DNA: TGTGCCAGCAGACAGGGATTTTCCTACGAGCAGTACTTC
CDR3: CASRQGFSYEQYF

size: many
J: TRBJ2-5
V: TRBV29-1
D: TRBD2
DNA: TGCAGCGTTGAAGACCGGGGGGGAGAGACCCAGTACTTC
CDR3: CSVEDRGGETQYF

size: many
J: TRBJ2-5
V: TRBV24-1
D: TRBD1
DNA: TGTGCCACCAGGAAGGACAGGGGTGAGACCCAGTACTTC
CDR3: CATRKDRGETQYF

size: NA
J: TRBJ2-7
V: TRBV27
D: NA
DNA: TGTGCCAGCAGTCTCCGTGGCAGACCCTACGAGCAGTACTTC
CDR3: CASSLRGRPYEQYF

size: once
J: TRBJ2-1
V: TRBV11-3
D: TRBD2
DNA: TGTGTCAGCAGCTTATTTCTAGCGGGGACCTACAATGAGCAGTTCTTC
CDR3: CVSSLFLAGTYNEQFF

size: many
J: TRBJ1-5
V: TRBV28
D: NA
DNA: TGTGCCAGCAGTTTAGCTGGTTGGGCAGGGATATTCTTTCGTCAGCCCCAGCATTTT
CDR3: CASSLAGWAGIFFRQPQHF

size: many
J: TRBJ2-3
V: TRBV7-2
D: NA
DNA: TGTGCCAGCAGCTTATACGGGAGAACCACAGATACGCAGTATTTT
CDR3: CASSLYGRTTDTQYF

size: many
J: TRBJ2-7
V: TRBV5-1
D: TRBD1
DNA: TGCGCCAGCAGCTTGAATCAGGGGGCGTCGTACGAGCAGTACTTC
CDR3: CASSLNQGASYEQYF

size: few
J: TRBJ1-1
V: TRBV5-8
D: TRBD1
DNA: TGTGCCAGCAGCCAGGGGGCGGATATGAACACTGAAGCTTTCTTT
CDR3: CASSQGADMNTEAFF

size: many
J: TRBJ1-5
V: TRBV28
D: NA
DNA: TGTGCCAGCAATATCGACGGTCGAAGACAGCCCCAGCATTTT
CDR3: CASNIDGRRQPQHF

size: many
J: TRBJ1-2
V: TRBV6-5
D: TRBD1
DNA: TGTGCCAGCAGTTACTCGGGACAGCTTTTCTATGGCTACACCTTC
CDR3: CASSYSGQLFYGYTF

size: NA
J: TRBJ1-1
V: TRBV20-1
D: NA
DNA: TGCAGTGCTAATGGTCAGGAAAAAGCTTTCTTT
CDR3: CSANGQEKAFF

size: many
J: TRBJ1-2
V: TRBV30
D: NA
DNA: TGTGCCTGGAGTCGGGGGAATGGCTACACCTTC
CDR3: CAWSRGNGYTF

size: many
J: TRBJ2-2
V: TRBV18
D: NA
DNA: TGTGCCAGCTCACCCCCGCAGGGGAACACCGGGGAGCTGTTTTTT
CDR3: CASSPPQGNTGELFF

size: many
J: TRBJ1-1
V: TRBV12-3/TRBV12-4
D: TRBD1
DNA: TGTGCCAGCAGTCTGCCAGGGGGGCCCACTGAAGCTTTCTTT
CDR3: CASSLPGGPTEAFF

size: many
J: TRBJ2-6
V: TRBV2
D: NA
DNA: TGTGCCAGCAGTGAAGTGAATGGACGGGGAGGGGCCAACGTCCTGACTTTC
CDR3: CASSEVNGRGGANVLTF

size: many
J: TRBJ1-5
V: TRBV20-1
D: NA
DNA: TGCAGTGCCGGAGGGATGAATAGCAATCAGCCCCAGCATTTT
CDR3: CSAGGMNSNQPQHF

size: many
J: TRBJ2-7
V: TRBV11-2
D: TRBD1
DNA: TGTGCCAGCAGCGTACCGGGACAGAGCTACGAGCAGTACTTC
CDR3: CASSVPGQSYEQYF

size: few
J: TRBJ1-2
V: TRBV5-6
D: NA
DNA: TGTGCCAGCAGCAACCGAGACAGATACTATGGCTACACCTTC
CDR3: CASSNRDRYYGYTF

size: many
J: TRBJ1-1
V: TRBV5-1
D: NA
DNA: TGCGCCAGCAGCTTGTTTTTTATCCGGGTAACTCCGAACACTGAAGCTTTCTTT
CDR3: CASSLFFIRVTPNTEAFF

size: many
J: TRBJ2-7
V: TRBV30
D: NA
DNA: TGTGCCTGGAGAGACTTTACCTACGAGCAGTACTTC
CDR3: CAWRDFTYEQYF

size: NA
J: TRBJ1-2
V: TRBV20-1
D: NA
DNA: TGCAGTGCTAGAGATACCTATCGGGGGGCGGAGGGCTACACCTTC
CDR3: CSARDTYRGAEGYTF

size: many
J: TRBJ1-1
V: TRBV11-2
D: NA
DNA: TGTGCCAGCAGCCTAAAGGGGCAGCGAAAACCAATGAACACTGAAGCTTTCTTT
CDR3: CASSLKGQRKPMNTEAFF

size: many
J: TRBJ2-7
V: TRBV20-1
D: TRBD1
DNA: TGCAGTGCTAGTGGACAGGGGGGATACGAGCAGTACTTC
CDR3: CSASGQGGYEQYF

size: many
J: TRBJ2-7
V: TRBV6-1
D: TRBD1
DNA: TGTGCCAGCAGTGACGGACAGGCCTACGAGCAGTACTTC
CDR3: CASSDGQAYEQYF

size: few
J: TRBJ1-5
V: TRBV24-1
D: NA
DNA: TGTGCCACCAGTGACCACGGACGGCCCAATCAGCCCCAGCATTTT
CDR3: CATSDHGRPNQPQHF

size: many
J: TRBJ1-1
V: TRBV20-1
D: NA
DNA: TGCAGTGCTAGAGATGGGGGACAAATAAACACTGAAGCTTTCTTT
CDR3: CSARDGGQINTEAFF

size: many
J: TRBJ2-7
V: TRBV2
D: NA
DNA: TGTGCCAGCAGTGACCATAGGGTCCGTAACGAGCAGTACTTC
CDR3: CASSDHRVRNEQYF

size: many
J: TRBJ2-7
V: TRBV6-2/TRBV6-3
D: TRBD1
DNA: TGTGCCAGCAGAGAAGCCGGGACAGGAACCTACGAGCAGTACTTC
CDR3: CASREAGTGTYEQYF

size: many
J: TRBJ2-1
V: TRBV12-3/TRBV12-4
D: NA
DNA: TGTGCCAGCAGTTTTGCGGGATACAATGAGCAGTTCTTC
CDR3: CASSFAGYNEQFF

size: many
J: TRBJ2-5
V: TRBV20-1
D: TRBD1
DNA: TGCAGTGCTACCAATACAGGGGGCCAAGAGACCCAGTACTTC
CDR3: CSATNTGGQETQYF

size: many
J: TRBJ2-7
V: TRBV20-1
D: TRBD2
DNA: TGCAGTGCTAAGTGGGAGGGATACGAGCAGTACTTC
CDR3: CSAKWEGYEQYF

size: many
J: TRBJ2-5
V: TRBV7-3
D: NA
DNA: TGTGCCAGCAGCAATAGCAGGGGTGAGACCCAGTACTTC
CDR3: CASSNSRGETQYF

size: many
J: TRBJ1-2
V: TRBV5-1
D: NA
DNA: TGCGCCAGCAGCCCAGAAGGGGTGCGCGGCTATGGCTACACCTTC
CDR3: CASSPEGVRGYGYTF

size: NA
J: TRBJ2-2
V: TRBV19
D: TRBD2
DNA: TGTGCCACTTGTTCGGCTAGCGGGCCCGGGGAGCTGTTTTTT
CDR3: CATCSASGPGELFF

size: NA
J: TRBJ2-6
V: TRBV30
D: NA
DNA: TGTGCCTGTACCTCTGGCGGGGGCTGGGCCAACGTCCTGACTTTC
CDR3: CACTSGGGWANVLTF

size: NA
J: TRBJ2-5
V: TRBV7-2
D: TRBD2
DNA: TGTGCCAGCAGCTTAGTGCCGGGGGGGGGGGGGGGGGAGACCCAGTACTTC
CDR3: CASSLVPGGGGGETQYF

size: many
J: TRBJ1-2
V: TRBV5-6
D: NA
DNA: TGTGCCAGCAGCTCGGGAACAAGGGACCGTTGGGGCTACACCTTC
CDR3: CASSSGTRDRWGYTF

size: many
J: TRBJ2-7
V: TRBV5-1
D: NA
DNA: TGCGCCAGCAGCCCCTCGGGTACCTACGAGCAGTACTTC
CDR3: CASSPSGTYEQYF

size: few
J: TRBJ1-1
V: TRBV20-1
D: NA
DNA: TGCAGTGCTGGGCAGGGTTCGATGAACACTGAAGCTTTCTTT
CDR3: CSAGQGSMNTEAFF

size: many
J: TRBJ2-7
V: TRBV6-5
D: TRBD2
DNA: TGTGCCAGCAGTTACGGCGGGGGGTCGATGTACGAGCAGTACTTC
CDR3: CASSYGGGSMYEQYF

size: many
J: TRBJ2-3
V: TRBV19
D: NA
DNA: TGTGCCAGTAGCAATTCAGGGAACACAGATACGCAGTATTTT
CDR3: CASSNSGNTDTQYF

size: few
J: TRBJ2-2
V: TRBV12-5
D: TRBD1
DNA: TGTGCTAGTGAAGGACAGGGAAGGACCGGGGAGCTGTTTTTT
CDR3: CASEGQGRTGELFF

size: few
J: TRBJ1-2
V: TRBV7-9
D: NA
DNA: TGTGCCAGCAGCCCCTTAGGGGGGGTCAGCTATGGCTACACCTTC
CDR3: CASSPLGGVSYGYTF

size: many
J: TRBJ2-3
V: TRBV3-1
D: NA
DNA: TGTGCCAGCAGTCTCGGTCCAAGCCACACAGATACGCAGTATTTT
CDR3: CASSLGPSHTDTQYF

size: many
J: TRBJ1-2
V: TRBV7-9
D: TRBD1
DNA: TGTGCCAGTTCTCGGGGGGACAGGGGGCGCGTCTATGGCTACACCTTC
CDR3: CASSRGDRGRVYGYTF

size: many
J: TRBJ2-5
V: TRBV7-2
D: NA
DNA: TGTGCCAGCAGCTTACTGCCTTTGGGGACCCAGTACTTC
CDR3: CASSLLPLGTQYF

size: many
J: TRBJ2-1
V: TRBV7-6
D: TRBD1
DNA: TGTGCCAGCAGCTTAGCGCGAGGGGGACAGGGCATGAATGAGCAGTTCTTC
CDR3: CASSLARGGQGMNEQFF

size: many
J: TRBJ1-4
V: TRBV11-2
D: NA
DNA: TGTGCCAGCAGCTTACAGCCGTCTTCCTTTGAAAAACTGTTTTTT
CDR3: CASSLQPSSFEKLFF

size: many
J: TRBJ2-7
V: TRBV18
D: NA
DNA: TGTGCCAGCTCACCTGGACCCAAGGGGGTAATGGAGCAGTACTTC
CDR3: CASSPGPKGVMEQYF

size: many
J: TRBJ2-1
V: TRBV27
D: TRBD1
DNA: TGTGCCAGCAGTCCTCCGGGACAGTCACAGTTCTTC
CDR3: CASSPPGQSQFF

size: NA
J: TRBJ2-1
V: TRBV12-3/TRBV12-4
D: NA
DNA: TGTGCCAGCAGTCCCCTCCCTACCGCCAGGGTCAATGAGCAGTTCTTC
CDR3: CASSPLPTARVNEQFF